One and the same sample provided the 9 T cell receptor beta chains below, sequenced in a study of CD4+ T cells in melanoma. The repertoire was sequenced with immunoSEQ multiplex PCR; TCRdb's copy has only in-frame clones and lacks some. The table includes 9,900 or so clones, around 84% detected once. Sequenced material: cells from a culture (not recorded whether cultured in vitro). These TCRs come from a human donor with melanoma.

The rearrangement joins TRBV5-8 to TRBJ1-5; no reliable D call. CDR3 size: 15 residues. Trimming shortened V by 4 bases and J by 1 base, and 12 bases separated the two germline ends. The germline gives CDR1 SGHTS, CDR2 YDEGEE. CDR3 in amino acids: CASSPERESNQPQHF. CDR3 bases: TGTGCCAGCAGCCCGGAGAGGGAGAGCAATCAGCCCCAGCATTTT. The complete variable domain, with remaining parts taken from reference TRBV5-8 and TRBJ1-5, reads EAGVTQSPTHLIKTRGQQATLRCSPISGHTSVYWYQQALGLGLQFLLWYDEGEERNRGNFPPRFSGRQFPNYSSELNVNALELEDSALYLCASSPERESNQPQHFGDGTRLSIL.

This chain connects TRBV19 to TRBJ2-5, with a possible D match to TRBD1 (6 bases). Trimming removed 5 bases from V and 2 bases from J, with 12 bases in between. The germline CDR1 and CDR2 sequences are LNHDA and SQIVND (reference sequence). The CDR3 loop spans 14 amino acids. The CDR3 nucleotides read TGTGCCAGTAGTTTCCTCGACAGGCAAGAGACCCAGTACTTC. As protein: CASSFLDRQETQYF.

This chain joins TRBV11-2 and TRBJ1-2, with a tentative D call TRBD1 (6 bases). The CDR3 contains 12 residues. The V end was cut by 1 base, the J end by 8 bases, with 8 bases between. From germline, CDR1 is SGHAT and CDR2 FQNNGV. CDR3 DNA sequence: TGTGCCAGCAGCTTAGGGGGGCTGGGCTACACCTTC. Translating it yields CASSLGGLGYTF.

The rearrangement joins TRBV7-6 to TRBJ2-1; 9 bases are shared with TRBD2. The germline V gene has CDR1 SGHVS and CDR2 FNYEAQ. Losses at the gene ends were 0 bases for V and 6 bases for J; bases not matched to a gene: 15. CDR3 size: 19 residues. The CDR3 here is CASSLASGTLAGALNEQFF. CDR3 nucleotides: TGTGCCAGCAGCTTAGCGTCGGGGACCTTAGCGGGGGCTCTCAATGAGCAGTTCTTC.

Only one count was recorded for this clone. The chain combines TRBV11-2 with TRBJ2-7; D unresolved. Trimming left V 4 bases short and J 7 bases short, with 14 bases between. The CDR3 sequence is 13 residues long. Germline V gene lookup returns CDR1 SGHAT and CDR2 FQNNGV. This CDR3 reads CASSSRPTGEQYF. The CDR3 DNA reads TGTGCCAGCAGCTCCCGACCGACTGGGGAGCAGTACTTC.

V gene TRBV2 combines with J gene TRBJ1-2, with D possibly being TRBD1 (5 bases). The CDR3 is made up of 10 amino acids. Germline loops: CDR1 SNHLY, CDR2 FYNNEI. The V gene lost 9 bases and the J gene lost 14 bases, with 16 bases spanning the gap. CDR3 nucleotides: TGTGCCAGACAGAAGGGGACTACTACCTTC. This sequence encodes CARQKGTTTF.

The V gene is TRBV12-3 or TRBV12-4, the J gene TRBJ1-2; the D is unclear. The ends were cut back, 4 bases at V and 5 bases at J, with 5 bases in the middle. The CDR3 has 11 residues. CDR3 region: CASSSLYGYTF. As DNA, the CDR3 is TGTGCCAGCAGTTCCCTTTATGGCTACACCTTC.

This clone appeared a few times. This rearrangement joins TRBV19 to TRBJ1-3; TRBD1 is a possible D gene (6 bases). The germline V gene encodes CDR1 LNHDA and CDR2 SQIVND (reference sequence). The CDR3 has 15 amino acids. The ends were cut back, 6 bases at V and 3 bases at J, with 15 bases in the middle. This CDR3 reads CASSRLPGDGNTIYF. The DNA for the CDR3 is TGTGCCAGTAGCCGCCTACCAGGGGATGGAAACACCATATATTTT.

This chain uses TRBV19 with TRBJ1-6; TRBD1 matches at 7 bases. After removal of 5 bases from V and 10 bases from J, the junction contained 8 bases not matched to a gene. Germline lookup yields CDR1 LNHDA and CDR2 SQIVND (reference sequence). The CDR3 runs to 14 residues. The CDR3 sequence: CASSYGQVRSPLHF. CDR3 nucleotide sequence: TGTGCCAGTAGTTACGGACAGGTTCGGTCACCCCTCCACTTT.